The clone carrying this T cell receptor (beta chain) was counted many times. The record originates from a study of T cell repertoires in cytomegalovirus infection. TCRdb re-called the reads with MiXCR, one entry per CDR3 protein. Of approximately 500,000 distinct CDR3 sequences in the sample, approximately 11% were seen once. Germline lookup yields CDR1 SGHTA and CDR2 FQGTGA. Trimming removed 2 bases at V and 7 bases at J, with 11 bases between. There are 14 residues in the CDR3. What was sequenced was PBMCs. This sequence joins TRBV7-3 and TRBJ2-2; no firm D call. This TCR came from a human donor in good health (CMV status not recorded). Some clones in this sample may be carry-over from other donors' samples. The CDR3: CASSLWKGNGELFF. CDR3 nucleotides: TGTGCCAGCAGCTTATGGAAGGGAAACGGGGAGCTGTTTTTT.